This TCR beta chain was captured by sequencing in a study of T-cell reconstitution after alpha-beta-depleted transplantation in children. The study, taken as a whole, reports: Expanded clones from the graft, numbering several hundred, reportedly supplied alpha-beta T cells about two months after transplant. High day-60 TCRbeta diversity in some patients came from surviving recipient T cells and thymic progenitors. At one year after transplant, newly produced T cells mostly accounted for T-cell counts and diversity.

A word on this clonotype: The antigen is not known.

There are 16 residues in the CDR3. V shed 2 bases and J shed 3 bases, with 19 bases lying between them. Looked up from germline, CDR1 is GTSNPN and CDR2 is SVGIG (reference sequence). This sample's TCRbeta library carried unique molecular identifier barcodes. TCRdb re-derived calls from the PCR reads in MiXCR, one entry per CDR3 protein. The sample comprises approximately 1,000,000 distinct CDR3 sequences, about 29% of which are singletons, and 28% rests with the top ten. Here the sequenced sample was PBMCs, mostly from graft donor cells, taken 360 days after TCRalphabeta/CD19-depleted stem cell transplant. V is TRBV30 and J is TRBJ1-1, with a tentative D call TRBD1 (6 bases). This TCR came from a boy under three years old who had a stem cell transplant for SCID, so the T cells may come from the graft donor. The CDR3 sequence is CAWSHLGAHRDTEAFF. CDR3 bases: TGTGCCTGGAGTCACCTGGGGGCTCATAGAGACACTGAAGCTTTCTTT.